These T cell receptor beta chains were read from a single sample in a study of metastatic and nonmetastatic thyroid tumors. TCRdb re-analyzed the PCR reads using MiXCR. This table holds approximately 90,000 clones, 9.5% to 15% found once. Sequenced: blood. The receptors here all came from a female donor with papillary thyroid cancer or a benign thyroid nodule (not recorded which). Some clones in this sample may be carry-over from other donors' samples. Each CDR3 is given with its conserved first and last residue. For some rows the clone size is stated as once, few or many, or as a class when expanded; others skip it.

17	many	TRBV18	CASSPAGVPYGNQPQHF
13	many	TRBV2	CASSEVRNQPQHF
12	NA	TRBV2	CASVGTAYEQYF
15	NA	TRBV9	CASSEGTSSNQPQHF
15	many	TRBV12-3/TRBV12-4	CASRPTGRAGNTIYF
14	many	TRBV20-1	CSARVGTATYEQYF
13	many	TRBV6-1	CASSGTVNYGYTF
12	many	TRBV30	CAWNRDNYEQYF
15	few	TRBV6-4	CASSPRVEGYNEQFF
15	many	TRBV4-2	CASSQALGQNYGYTF
18	many	TRBV11-2	CASSPGVVRGSSNYGYTF
14	NA	TRBV2	CASSGKTRNYEQYF
16	NA	TRBV5-1	CASSPNPGQGAGELFF
14	many	TRBV4-3	CASSPSDRGTEAFF
12	NA	TRBV30	CASNLGTHEQYF
13	NA	TRBV20-1	CSARQPGEKPQHF
16	many	TRBV5-1	CASSSTGTSGRETQYF
14	NA	TRBV19	CASSPTGITYEQYF
14	NA	TRBV6-1	CASRSSEVTGELFF
16	many	TRBV3-1	CASSRALLAGHNEQFF
15	many	TRBV19	CASSRSADSYNEQFF
13	many	TRBV2	CASMDFVPDTQYF
13	few	TRBV2	CASSDGAGYGYTF
16	many	TRBV18	CASSPATLQGAAEAFF
13	many	TRBV7-2	CASSQGAGNTIYF
15	many	TRBV7-8	CASSLGIGTGNEQYF
15	NA	TRBV27	CASSLSGTSVDEQYF
17	many	TRBV9	CASSAETGTARGNEQFF
16	many	TRBV5-1	CASTPAGAGMNTEAFF
18	few	TRBV3-1	CASSQGVSTTRGRGELFF
15	many	TRBV28	CASSFLPQDQETQYF
14	many	TRBV6-1	CASSYGTQQETQYF
16	many	TRBV11-1	CASSLVGSGAYNEQFF
16	few	TRBV7-9	CASSLIQGGGNQPQHF
14	many	TRBV29-1	CSVQGTGNTGELFF
15	many	TRBV15	CATSRTGSGLDEQFF
16	many	TRBV7-2	CASRTQQLAGYNEQFF
14	many	TRBV12-3/TRBV12-4	CASSLGQGQEIQYF
14	many	TRBV7-2	CASRGQGAAYEQFF
13	many	TRBV30	CAWSVGTSNEQFF
13	many	TRBV28	CASRAGQGFEQYF
15	many	TRBV20-1	CSARDLGPSNQPQHF
15	many	TRBV12-3/TRBV12-4	CASTFRGGYNQPQHF
15	many	TRBV25-1	CASSTTGKKRSGYTF
17	NA	TRBV11-2	CASSSLAGGWGTDTQYF
15	many	TRBV7-2	CASSDVVWGDQPQHF